The 25 T cell receptor beta chains listed next were all sequenced from one sample in a study of blood T cell repertoires in COVID-19. Data came from immunoSEQ multiplex PCR; TCRdb stores just in-frame clones and leaves some out. The data hold fewer than 250,000 clones, with roughly 81% observed a single time. The source material was peripheral blood. These receptor sequences come from a man aged 45-65 years with acute or convalescent COVID-19.

CDR3 sequence: CASSFERFSGNTIYF. The CDR3 coding sequence is TGCGCCAGCAGCTTTGAACGGTTCTCTGGAAACACCATATATTTT. This chain links TRBV5-1 with TRBJ1-3; D is unclear. The germline CDR1 and CDR2 sequences are SGHRS and YFSETQ. The CDR3 extends over 15 amino acids. Trimming shortened V by 2 bases and J by 0 bases, and 9 bases separated the two germline ends.

The genes are TRBV6-5 and TRBJ1-5; 8 nucleotides match TRBD1. There are 15 residues in the CDR3. From germline, CDR1 is MNHEY and CDR2 SVGAGI. V lost 6 bases to trimming and J lost 3 bases; unmatched junction nucleotides: 7. The CDR3 reads CASSLRQGTNQPQHF. As DNA, the CDR3 is TGTGCCAGCAGCCTCCGACAGGGGACCAATCAGCCCCAGCATTTT.

This clone was observed a handful of times. The chain recombines TRBV30 with TRBJ1-6; D is uncertain. Germline V gene sequence: CDR1 GTSNPN, CDR2 SVGIG (reference sequence). Trimming took 2 bases from V and 9 from J, leaving 11 bases between them. The CDR3 contains 13 residues. The CDR3 DNA sequence: TGTGCCTGGAGTAGAGAGGGAAGTTCACCCCTCCACTTT. Translation gives CAWSREGSSPLHF. Drawing the rest from reference TRBV30 and TRBJ1-6, the complete variable domain is SQTIHQWPATLVQPVGSPLSLECTVEGTSNPNLYWYRQAAGRGLQLLFYSVGIGQISSEVPQNLSASRPQDRQFILSSKKLLLSDSGFYLCAWSREGSSPLHFGNGTRLTVT.

This chain links TRBV6-6 with TRBJ2-7, with D possibly TRBD1 on 5 matching bases. The CDR3 covers 16 residues. Germline V gene lookup returns CDR1 MNHNY and CDR2 SVGAGI (reference sequence). V gave up 5 bases and J gave up 3 bases, with 20 bases separating them. The CDR3 coding sequence is TGTGCCAGCAGTGGGGCGGAGAGCAGTAAGATCTACGAGCAGTACTTC. Its protein is CASSGAESSKIYEQYF.

CDR3 DNA: TGCGCCAGCAGCTTGTCTGGCGGATCGAATTCACCCCTCCACTTT. Residues: CASSLSGGSNSPLHF. The gene calls are TRBV5-1 and TRBJ1-6; D gene ambiguous. The germline V gene encodes CDR1 SGHRS and CDR2 YFSETQ. The germline V and J ends were trimmed by 1 base and 7 bases, with 12 bases remaining between them. This CDR3 is built from 15 residues.

The genes are TRBV11-2 and TRBJ1-2; TRBD1 agrees at 7 bases. Per the germline V gene, CDR1 is SGHAT and CDR2 is FQNNGV. The CDR3 consists of 14 residues. Trimming at V came to 3 bases and at J to 4 bases, leaving 5 bases not matched to a gene. CDR3 amino acids: CASSFTGESYGYTF. The CDR3 region has the DNA TGTGCCAGCAGCTTTACAGGGGAATCCTATGGCTACACCTTC.

This chain joins TRBV5-6 and TRBJ2-3; 11 positions match TRBD2. Germline loops: CDR1 SGHDT, CDR2 YYEEEE. J was trimmed by 5 bases and V by 2 bases; bases with no gene match: 10. The CDR3 contains 17 residues. CDR3 protein: CASSFIAGGPVIDTQYF. The CDR3 region has the DNA TGTGCCAGCAGCTTCATAGCGGGGGGGCCGGTTATAGATACGCAGTATTTT. Filled out from reference TRBV5-6 and TRBJ2-3, the complete variable domain reads DAGVTQSPTHLIKTRGQQVTLRCSPKSGHDTVSWYQQALGQGPQFIFQYYEEEERQRGNFPDRFSGHQFPNYSSELNVNALLLGDSALYLCASSFIAGGPVIDTQYFGPGTRLTVL.

The J gene is TRBJ1-1, the V gene TRBV10-1; D unresolved. V gave up 4 bases and J gave up 1 base, with 10 bases separating them. Germline V gives CDR1 WNHNN, CDR2 SYGVQD (reference sequence). The CDR3 covers 14 residues. CDR3 DNA: TGCGCCAGCAGTGTGGGCAGCAGGAACACTGAAGCTTTCTTT. Encoded protein: CASSVGSRNTEAFF.

V and J are TRBV3-1 (or the pseudogene TRBV3-2) and TRBJ1-5, with a weak D call TRBD1 (5 bases). The CDR3 length is 14 residues. V was cut by 1 base and J by 5 bases, with 9 bases left in between. The germline V gene has CDR1 LGHDT and CDR2 YNNKEL (reference sequence). CDR3 loop: CASSQGRVDQPQHF. The CDR3 bases are TGTGCCAGCAGCCAAGGCAGGGTTGATCAGCCCCAGCATTTT.

CDR3 amino acids: CASSSYRVSYNEQFF. The CDR3 coding sequence is TGTGCCAGCAGTTCCTACAGGGTCTCCTACAATGAGCAGTTCTTC. The chain uses TRBV6-5 and TRBJ2-1, with a weak D call TRBD1 (6 bases). Trimming removed 4 bases from V and 0 bases from J, with 10 bases in between. This CDR3 has 15 amino acids. Germline V CDR1 and CDR2: MNHEY, SVGAGI.

The chain joins TRBV10-2 to TRBJ2-2; D call uncertain. CDR1 and CDR2 (germline): WSHSY, SAAADI. CDR3 size: 12 residues. V shed 3 bases and J shed 4 bases, with 3 bases lying between them. The CDR3 nucleotides read TGCGCCAGCAGTGACGGCACCGGGGAGCTGTTTTTT. The encoded protein is CASSDGTGELFF.

The chain links TRBV11-2 to TRBJ2-1; tentative D call: TRBD2 (6 bases). The CDR3 spans 15 residues. Germline V gives CDR1 SGHAT, CDR2 FQNNGV. Trimming left V 3 bases short and J 4 bases short, with 13 bases between. The CDR3 DNA follows: TGTGCCAGCAGCTTGGGGACTCGGCCTTACAATGAGCAGTTCTTC. Protein sequence: CASSLGTRPYNEQFF.

This clone was counted once. V gene TRBV5-1 combines with J gene TRBJ2-3, with 7 bases matching TRBD2. The CDR3 sequence is 16 residues long. Germline V gene lookup returns CDR1 SGHRS and CDR2 YFSETQ. With 0 bases clipped from V and 1 base from J, the junction kept 5 bases outside the gene matches. CDR3 in DNA: TGCGCCAGCAGCTTGGGGGGCACTAGCGGCACAGATACGCAGTATTTT. It yields the protein CASSLGGTSGTDTQYF.

The rearrangement joins TRBV9 to TRBJ2-7; TRBD2 agrees at 14 bases. Unmatched junction bases numbered 3, after V lost 3 bases and J lost 4 bases. The germline CDR1 and CDR2 sequences are SGDLS and YYNGEE. CDR3 size: 15 residues. The CDR3 region has the DNA TGTGCCAGCAGCGCCGGGACTAGCGGGGGTTACGAGCAGTACTTC. Its protein is CASSAGTSGGYEQYF.

V is TRBV6-1 and J is TRBJ1-1; D is perhaps TRBD1 (5 bases). This CDR3 has 15 amino acids. The V gene's germline CDR1 is MNHNS and CDR2 SASEGT. V dropped 1 base and J dropped 1 base, with 10 bases sitting between them. The CDR3 sequence is CASSEGTTGNTEAFF. The CDR3 DNA reads as TGTGCCAGCAGTGAAGGGACTACAGGGAACACTGAAGCTTTCTTT.

The genes are TRBV5-1 and TRBJ2-1; the match to TRBD2 covers 10 bases. The germline CDR1 and CDR2 sequences are SGHRS and YFSETQ. Trimming at V came to 1 base and at J to 4 bases, leaving 5 bases not matched to a gene. The CDR3 runs to 16 residues. Here the CDR3 DNA reads TGCGCCAGCAGCTTGTTAACTAGCGGGAATTACAATGAGCAGTTCTTC. This gives the protein CASSLLTSGNYNEQFF.

V and J are TRBV5-8 and TRBJ2-7; no definite D call. This CDR3 has 11 residues. Trimming removed 0 bases from V and 4 bases from J, with 2 bases in between. CDR1 is SGHTS, CDR2 YDEGEE, per germline. In nucleotides, the CDR3 is TGTGCCAGCAGCTTGGTATACGAGCAGTACTTC. Encoded protein: CASSLVYEQYF.

CDR3 bases: TGTGCCAGCAGTTACCTCTCAGTGTCCTCTGGAAACACCATATATTTT. This translates into CASSYLSVSSGNTIYF. The gene calls are TRBV6-6 and TRBJ1-3; D remains unclear. In germline, CDR1 is MNHNY, CDR2 SVGAGI (reference sequence). CDR3 length: 16 residues. The V and J ends lost 2 bases and 0 bases respectively, with 11 bases between them.

A few counts support this clone. The V and J genes are TRBV5-1 and TRBJ2-7; 8 bases are shared with TRBD1. Germline CDR1 SGHRS, CDR2 YFSETQ. Unmatched junction bases numbered 6, after V lost 3 bases and J lost 4 bases. The CDR3 sequence is 14 residues long. The CDR3 DNA is TGCGCCAGCAGCTCAAACAGGGGGTCTTACGAGCAGTACTTC. Its translation: CASSSNRGSYEQYF.

The rearrangement joins TRBV12-3 or TRBV12-4 to TRBJ1-6, with D hard to call. The CDR3 is 13 amino acids. V shed 10 bases and J shed 2 bases, with 9 bases lying between them. CDR3 DNA: TGTGCCATTCGGCGGGCCTATAATTCACCCCTCCACTTT. Protein product: CAIRRAYNSPLHF.

The rearrangement joins TRBV29-1 to TRBJ1-1, with a possible D match to TRBD1 (5 bases). Germline V gives CDR1 SQVTM, CDR2 ANQGSEA. Trimming took off 7 bases at V and 6 bases at J, with 12 bases between the two ends. The CDR3 loop spans 11 amino acids. CDR3 amino acids: CSGAEGAEAFF. DNA for the CDR3: TGCAGCGGGGCGGAAGGGGCTGAAGCTTTCTTT.

The J gene is TRBJ2-2, the V gene TRBV7-3, with 11 positions matching TRBD1. V lost 6 bases, J lost 5 bases, and 5 bases stayed unmatched. Germline values: CDR1 SGHTA, CDR2 FQGTGA. The CDR3 sequence is 15 residues long. As DNA, the CDR3 is TGTGCCAGCAGGCCTGGGACAGGGGGTACCGGGGAGCTGTTTTTT. Translating gives CASRPGTGGTGELFF.

The V call is TRBV9, the J call TRBJ2-3; 7 bases fit TRBD2. CDR1 and CDR2 (germline): SGDLS, YYNGEE. This CDR3 region has 14 residues. J lost 4 bases, V lost 4 bases, and 6 bases had no gene match. CDR3 DNA: TGTGCCAGCAGCTTCGGACTAGACCCAGATACGCAGTATTTT. Translation gives CASSFGLDPDTQYF. The entire variable domain, with the rest obtained from reference TRBV9 and TRBJ2-3, is as follows: DSGVTQTPKHLITATGQRVTLRCSPRSGDLSVYWYQQSLDQGLQFLIQYYNGEERAKGNILERFSAQQFPDLHSELNLSSLELGDSALYFCASSFGLDPDTQYFGPGTRLTVL.

This chain uses TRBV24-1 with TRBJ2-1; D unclear. Per the germline V gene, CDR1 is KGHDR and CDR2 is SFDVKD. CDR3 size: 16 residues. Trimming cost V 1 base and J 0 bases, with 9 bases left between them. The CDR3 loop reads CATSDFAADSYNEQFF. The DNA for the CDR3 is TGTGCCACCAGTGATTTCGCGGCAGACTCCTACAATGAGCAGTTCTTC.

This CDR3 is CASSLEGGYETQYF. For the CDR3, the DNA is TGTGCCAGCAGCTTGGAGGGCGGCTACGAGACCCAGTACTTC. The chain uses TRBV7-2 and TRBJ2-5, with D maybe TRBD2 (6 bases). Germline CDR1 reads SGHTA; CDR2 reads FQGNSA. The CDR3 runs to 14 residues. Trimming pared 3 bases from V and 5 bases from J, leaving 13 bases between. Using reference TRBV7-2 and TRBJ2-5 for the parts outside the CDR3, the full variable domain is GAGVSQSPSNKVTEKGKDVELRCDPISGHTALYWYRQSLGQGLEFLIYFQGNSAPDKSGLPSDRFSAERTGGSVSTLTIQRTQQEDSAVYLCASSLEGGYETQYFGPGTRLLVL.